The table lists the clone carrying this TCR beta chain with many counts. The antigen remains unidentified. Germline loops: CDR1 MGHRA, CDR2 YSYEKL. Trimming took 2 bases from V and 0 from J, leaving 14 bases between them. The CDR3 length is 17 residues. The record originates from a study of prognosis after radiotherapy for stage I lung cancer. Overall study: Stereotactic body radiotherapy was given without concurrent therapy, and no patient received both at once. Whole-study findings and limits: Patients without metastases reportedly showed TRBV and TRBJ gene usage unlike that of patients with metastases.

With two-round multiplex PCR, TCR beta CDR3 sequences were amplified from genomic DNA. First-round PCR employed TRBV- and TRBJ-specific primers for each gene. From the multiplex PCR reads, TCRdb called clonotypes with MiXCR, one entry per CDR3 protein. Of 30,000 to 35,000 distinct CDR3 sequences in the sample, around 48% were seen once. This chain uses TRBV4-1 with TRBJ2-1, with TRBD2 as a possible D gene (6 bases). The sample in question was PBMCs, obtained before or after stereotactic body radiation therapy (not recorded which). This TCR derives from a donor over 45 with non-small cell lung cancer. The CDR3 is CASSQSLAESSYNEQFF. The CDR3 bases are TGCGCCAGCAGCCAATCCTTAGCGGAGAGCTCCTACAATGAGCAGTTCTTC.